This T cell receptor (beta chain) was captured by sequencing in a study of shared clonotypes between healthy human individuals. As to this clone: Its antigen is as yet unknown.

There are 17 residues in the CDR3. J lost 0 bases, V lost 7 bases, and 9 bases had no gene match. CDR1 SGHTA and CDR2 FQGNSA come from the germline V gene. General study results and limits: Among a handful of donors, approximately 5% of naive CD4 clonotypes were found in common. Clonotypes shared by all four sorted-subset donors had higher generation probabilities than non-shared clonotypes.

Using immunoSEQ multiplex PCR, the repertoire was profiled, and TCRdb retains in-frame clones only, with some absent. The sample includes more than 1.2 million clones, around 98.5% of them seen just once. V usage is TRBV7-2 and J usage is TRBJ2-7; 13 bases match TRBD2. The sequence derives from a man younger than 40 in good health. Sequenced material: naive CD4+ T cells sorted from blood. Subset noted: CD45RA+ positively selected. Here the CDR3 reads CASNLGGTSGISYEQYF. The CDR3 DNA follows: TGTGCCAGCAATTTGGGAGGGACTAGCGGGATCTCCTACGAGCAGTACTTC. The whole variable domain, remainder taken from reference TRBV7-2 and TRBJ2-7, is GAGVSQSPSNKVTEKGKDVELRCDPISGHTALYWYRQSLGQGLEFLIYFQGNSAPDKSGLPSDRFSAERTGGSVSTLTIQRTQQEDSAVYLCASNLGGTSGISYEQYFGPGTRLTVT.